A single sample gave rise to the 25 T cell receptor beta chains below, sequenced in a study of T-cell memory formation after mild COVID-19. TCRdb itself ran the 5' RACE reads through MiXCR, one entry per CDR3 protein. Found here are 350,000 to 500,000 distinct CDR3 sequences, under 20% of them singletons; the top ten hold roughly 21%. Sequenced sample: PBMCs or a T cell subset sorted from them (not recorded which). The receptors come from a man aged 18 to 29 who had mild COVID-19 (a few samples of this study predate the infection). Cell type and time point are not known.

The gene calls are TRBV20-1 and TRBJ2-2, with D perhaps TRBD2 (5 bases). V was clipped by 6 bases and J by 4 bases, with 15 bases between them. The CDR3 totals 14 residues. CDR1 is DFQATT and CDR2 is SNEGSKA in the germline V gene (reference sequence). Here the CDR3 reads CSAASLRSTGELFF. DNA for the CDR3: TGCAGTGCCGCTAGCTTAAGGTCCACCGGGGAGCTGTTTTTT.

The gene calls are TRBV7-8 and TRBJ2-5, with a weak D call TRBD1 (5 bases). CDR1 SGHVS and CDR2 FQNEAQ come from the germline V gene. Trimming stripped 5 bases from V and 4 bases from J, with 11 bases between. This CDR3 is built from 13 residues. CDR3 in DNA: TGTGCCAGCAGCAAAGGGGCATTAGAGACCCAGTACTTC. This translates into CASSKGALETQYF.

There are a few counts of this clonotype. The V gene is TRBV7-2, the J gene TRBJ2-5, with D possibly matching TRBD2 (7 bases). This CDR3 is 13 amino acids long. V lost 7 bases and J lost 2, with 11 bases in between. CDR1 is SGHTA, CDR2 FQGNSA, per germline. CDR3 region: CASKGGIQETQYF. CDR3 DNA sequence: TGTGCCAGCAAGGGGGGGATACAAGAGACCCAGTACTTC.

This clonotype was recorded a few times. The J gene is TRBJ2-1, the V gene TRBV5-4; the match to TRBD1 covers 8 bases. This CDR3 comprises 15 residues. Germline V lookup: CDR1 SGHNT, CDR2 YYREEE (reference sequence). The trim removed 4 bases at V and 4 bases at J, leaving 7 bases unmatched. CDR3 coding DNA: TGTGCCAGCAGCGCCGGCGACAGGGGATACAATGAGCAGTTCTTC. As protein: CASSAGDRGYNEQFF.

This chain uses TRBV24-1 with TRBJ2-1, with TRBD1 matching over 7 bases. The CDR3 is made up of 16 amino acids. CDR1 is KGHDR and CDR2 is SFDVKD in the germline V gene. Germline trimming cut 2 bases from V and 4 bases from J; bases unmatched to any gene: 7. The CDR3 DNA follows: TGTGCCACCAGTGATTCCACTGGACAGGCGTACAATGAGCAGTTCTTC. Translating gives CATSDSTGQAYNEQFF.

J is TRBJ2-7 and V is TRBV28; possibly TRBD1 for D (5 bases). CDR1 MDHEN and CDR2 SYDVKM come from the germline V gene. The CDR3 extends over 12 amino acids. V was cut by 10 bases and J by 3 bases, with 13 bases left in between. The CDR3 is CATSGQDYEQYV. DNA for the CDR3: TGTGCCACCTCCGGACAAGACTACGAGCAGTACGTC.

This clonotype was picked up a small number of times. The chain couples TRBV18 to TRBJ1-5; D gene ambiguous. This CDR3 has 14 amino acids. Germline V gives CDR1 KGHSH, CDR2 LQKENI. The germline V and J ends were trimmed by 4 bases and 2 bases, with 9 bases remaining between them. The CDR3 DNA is TGTGCCAGCTCACGGACGGAGGGCAATCAGCCCCAGCATTTT. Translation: CASSRTEGNQPQHF.

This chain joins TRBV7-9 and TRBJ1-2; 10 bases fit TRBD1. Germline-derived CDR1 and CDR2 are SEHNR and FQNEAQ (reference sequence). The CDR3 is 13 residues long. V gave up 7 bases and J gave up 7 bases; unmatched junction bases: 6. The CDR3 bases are TGTGCCAGCACCAGGACAGGGGGAATTGGCTACACCTTC. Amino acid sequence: CASTRTGGIGYTF.

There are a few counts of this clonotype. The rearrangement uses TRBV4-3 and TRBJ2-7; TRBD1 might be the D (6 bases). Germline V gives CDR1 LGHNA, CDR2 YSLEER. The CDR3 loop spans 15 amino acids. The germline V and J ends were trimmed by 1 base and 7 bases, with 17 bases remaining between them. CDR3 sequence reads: CASSQVRGYLGEQYF. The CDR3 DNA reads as TGCGCCAGCAGCCAAGTTAGGGGGTATTTAGGGGAGCAGTACTTC.

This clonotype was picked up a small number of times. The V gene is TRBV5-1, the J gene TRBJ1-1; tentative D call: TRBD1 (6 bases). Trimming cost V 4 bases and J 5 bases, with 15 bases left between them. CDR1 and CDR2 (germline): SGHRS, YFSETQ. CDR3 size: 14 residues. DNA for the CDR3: TGCGCCAGCAGCGGTACTACAGGGAGTACTGAAGCTTTCTTT. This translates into CASSGTTGSTEAFF.

For the CDR3, the DNA is TGTGCCAGCAGTTACTCGAATCCAGTGAGCTCCTACAATGAGCAGTTCTTC. It is translated as CASSYSNPVSSYNEQFF. The chain employs TRBV6-2 or TRBV6-3 and TRBJ2-1, with D hard to call. The V end lost 0 bases, the J end lost 0 bases, and 12 bases lay between the germline ends. This CDR3 has 17 residues. The V gene's germline CDR1 is MNHEY and CDR2 SVGEGT.

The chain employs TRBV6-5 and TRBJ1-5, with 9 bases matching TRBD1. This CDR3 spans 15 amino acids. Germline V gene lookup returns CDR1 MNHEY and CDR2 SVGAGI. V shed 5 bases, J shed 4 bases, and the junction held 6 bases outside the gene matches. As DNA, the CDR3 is TGTGCCAGCAGTGCCTTGGGGACAGGGAATCAGCCCCAGCATTTT. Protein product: CASSALGTGNQPQHF.

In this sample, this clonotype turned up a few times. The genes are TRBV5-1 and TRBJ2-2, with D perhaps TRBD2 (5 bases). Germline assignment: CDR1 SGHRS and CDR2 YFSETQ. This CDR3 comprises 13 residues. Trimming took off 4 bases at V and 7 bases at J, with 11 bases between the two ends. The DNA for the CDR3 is TGCGCCAGCAGCGAGGGCCTACTCGGGGAGCTGTTTTTT. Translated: CASSEGLLGELFF. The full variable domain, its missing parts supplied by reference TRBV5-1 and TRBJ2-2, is KAGVTQTPRYLIKTRGQQVTLSCSPISGHRSVSWYQQTPGQGLQFLFEYFSETQRNKGNFPGRFSGRQFSNSRSEMNVSTLELGDSALYLCASSEGLLGELFFGEGSRLTVL.

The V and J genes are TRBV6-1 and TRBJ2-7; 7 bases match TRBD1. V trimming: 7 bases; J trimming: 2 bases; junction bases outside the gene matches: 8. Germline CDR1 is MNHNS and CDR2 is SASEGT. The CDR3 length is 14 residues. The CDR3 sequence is CASTEGQGAYEQYV. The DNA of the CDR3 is TGTGCCAGCACCGAGGGGCAGGGGGCCTACGAGCAGTACGTC.

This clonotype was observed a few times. CDR3: CASSPGTPQETQYF. The CDR3 DNA follows: TGTGCCAGCAGCCCAGGGACTCCCCAAGAGACCCAGTACTTC. The chain recombines TRBV7-2 with TRBJ2-5, with D maybe TRBD2 (6 bases). This CDR3 has 14 amino acids. V was pared by 5 bases and J by 1 base, with 11 bases between. The V gene's germline CDR1 is SGHTA and CDR2 FQGNSA.

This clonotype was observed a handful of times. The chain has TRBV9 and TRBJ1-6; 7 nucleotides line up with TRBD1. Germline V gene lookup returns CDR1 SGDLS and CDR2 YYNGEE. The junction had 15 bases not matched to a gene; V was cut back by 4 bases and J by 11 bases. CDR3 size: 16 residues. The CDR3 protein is CASSPTPGQDGTPLHF. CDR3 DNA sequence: TGTGCCAGCAGCCCGACACCAGGACAGGACGGGACACCCCTCCACTTT.

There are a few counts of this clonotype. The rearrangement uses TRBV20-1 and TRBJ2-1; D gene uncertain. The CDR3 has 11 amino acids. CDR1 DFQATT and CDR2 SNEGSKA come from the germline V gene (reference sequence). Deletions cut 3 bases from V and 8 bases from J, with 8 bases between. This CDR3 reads CSASHRHEQFF. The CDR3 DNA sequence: TGCAGTGCTAGTCACCGGCATGAGCAGTTCTTC.

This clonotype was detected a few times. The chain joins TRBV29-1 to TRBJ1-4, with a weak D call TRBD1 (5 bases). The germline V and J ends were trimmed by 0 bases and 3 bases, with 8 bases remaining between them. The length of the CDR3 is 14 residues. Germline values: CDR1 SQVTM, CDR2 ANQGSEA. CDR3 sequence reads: CSVEETGANEKLFF. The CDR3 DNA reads TGCAGCGTTGAAGAAACAGGAGCTAATGAAAAACTGTTTTTT.

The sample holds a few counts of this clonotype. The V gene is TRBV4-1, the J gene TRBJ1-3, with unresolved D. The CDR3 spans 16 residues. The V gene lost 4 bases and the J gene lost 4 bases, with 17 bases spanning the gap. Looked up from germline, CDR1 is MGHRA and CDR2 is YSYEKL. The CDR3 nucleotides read TGCGCCAGCAGCCGCGTCCCTACTCTAGGAGGAAACACCATATATTTT. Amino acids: CASSRVPTLGGNTIYF.

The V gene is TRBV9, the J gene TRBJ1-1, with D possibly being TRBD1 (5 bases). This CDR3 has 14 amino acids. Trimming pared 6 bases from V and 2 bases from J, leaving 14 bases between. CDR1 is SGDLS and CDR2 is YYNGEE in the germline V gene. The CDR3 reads CASTRDSHNTEAFF. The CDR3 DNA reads TGTGCCAGCACTCGTGACAGTCATAACACTGAAGCTTTCTTT.

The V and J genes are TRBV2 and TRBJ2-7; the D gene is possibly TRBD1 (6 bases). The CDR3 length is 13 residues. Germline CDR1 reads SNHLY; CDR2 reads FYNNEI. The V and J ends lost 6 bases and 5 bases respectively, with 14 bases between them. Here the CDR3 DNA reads TGTGCCAGCAGCGTGAACAGGGAAAACGAGCAGTACGTC. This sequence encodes CASSVNRENEQYV.

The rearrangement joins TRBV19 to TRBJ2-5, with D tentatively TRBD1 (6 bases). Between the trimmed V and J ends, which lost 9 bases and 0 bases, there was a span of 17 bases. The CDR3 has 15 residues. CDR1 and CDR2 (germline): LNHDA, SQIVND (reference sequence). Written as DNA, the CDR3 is TGTGCCAGCAAGAGGACAGCGTTTTACCAAGAGACCCAGTACTTC. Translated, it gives CASKRTAFYQETQYF. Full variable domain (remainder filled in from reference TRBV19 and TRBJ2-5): DGGITQSPKYLFRKEGQNVTLSCEQNLNHDAMYWYRQDPGQGLRLIYYSQIVNDFQKGDIAEGYSVSREKKESFPLTVTSAQKNPTAFYLCASKRTAFYQETQYFGPGTRLLVL.

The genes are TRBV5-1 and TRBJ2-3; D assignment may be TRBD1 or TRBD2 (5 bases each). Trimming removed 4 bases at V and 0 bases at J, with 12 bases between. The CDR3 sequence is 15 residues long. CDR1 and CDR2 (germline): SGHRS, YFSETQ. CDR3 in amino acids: CASSAGTGSTDTQYF. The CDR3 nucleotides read TGCGCCAGCAGCGCCGGGACCGGCAGCACAGATACGCAGTATTTT.

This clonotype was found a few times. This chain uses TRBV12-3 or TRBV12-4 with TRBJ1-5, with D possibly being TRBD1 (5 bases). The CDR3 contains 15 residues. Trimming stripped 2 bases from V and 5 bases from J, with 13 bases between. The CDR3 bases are TGTGCCAGCAGTTTACCGGGGCCTGTGGATCAGCCCCAGCATTTT. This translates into CASSLPGPVDQPQHF.

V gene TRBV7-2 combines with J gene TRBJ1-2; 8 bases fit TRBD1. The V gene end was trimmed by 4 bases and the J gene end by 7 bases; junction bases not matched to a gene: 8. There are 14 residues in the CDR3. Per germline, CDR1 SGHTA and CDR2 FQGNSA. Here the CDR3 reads CASSSIGQGGGYTF. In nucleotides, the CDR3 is TGTGCCAGCAGCTCCATCGGACAGGGCGGTGGCTACACCTTC. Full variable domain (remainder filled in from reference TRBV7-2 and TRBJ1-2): GAGVSQSPSNKVTEKGKDVELRCDPISGHTALYWYRQSLGQGLEFLIYFQGNSAPDKSGLPSDRFSAERTGGSVSTLTIQRTQQEDSAVYLCASSSIGQGGGYTFGSGTRLTVV.